The 22 T cell receptor beta chains below were found in one sample sequenced in a study of molecular identifiers for immune sequencing clone quantification. TCRdb reanalysed the PCR reads using MiXCR and keeps one entry per CDR3 protein. The profile shows about 640,000 distinct CDR3 sequences, 20% of them singletons. The sample comprised naive CD8+ T cells from blood, with Jurkat cell RNA spiked in. As to subset: FACS-sorted CD8+CD4-CCR7+CD45RA+ naive T cells. The source of these receptors is a human donor in good health. Some libraries in this study had Jurkat cell RNA spiked in.

This chain uses TRBV7-2 with TRBJ1-3; D is ambiguous. Trimming removed 5 bases at V and 4 bases at J, with 18 bases between. Germline CDR1 is SGHTA and CDR2 is FQGNSA. The CDR3 sequence is 16 residues long. CDR3 DNA: TGTGCCAGCAGCCCTAAGGGTGCGGCGGCGGGAAACACCATATATTTT. As protein: CASSPKGAAAGNTIYF.

This clonotype was detected ten times or more. CDR3 bases: TGCAGTGCTAGGGGACTAGCGAACTACGAGCAGTACTTC. It is translated as CSARGLANYEQYF. The rearrangement links TRBV20-1 to TRBJ2-7, with 10 bases lining up with TRBD2. There are 13 residues in the CDR3. In germline, CDR1 is DFQATT, CDR2 SNEGSKA (reference sequence). After removal of 3 bases from V and 3 bases from J, the junction contained 2 bases not matched to a gene.

This clonotype came up many times. The chain combines TRBV20-1 with TRBJ2-3, with 7 bases fitting TRBD1. The CDR3 sequence is 15 residues long. J gave up 2 bases and V 1 base, and 6 bases lay outside the gene matches. Germline V CDR1 and CDR2: DFQATT, SNEGSKA (reference sequence). CDR3 coding DNA: TGCAGTGCTAGAGGACCGGGACAGAACACAGATACGCAGTATTTT. Protein product: CSARGPGQNTDTQYF.

This clonotype occurred a few times. The chain combines TRBV4-1 with TRBJ2-5, with D unresolved. CDR1 and CDR2 from the germline V gene are MGHRA and YSYEKL. V lost 4 bases and J lost 4, with 13 bases in between. The length of the CDR3 is 14 residues. DNA of the CDR3: TGCGCCAGCAGCCCTTCGGTCTCCCCAGAGACCCAGTACTTC. This translates into CASSPSVSPETQYF.

Of note for this clonotype: Since a much larger clone is just one base distant, this may be a read error. The V call is TRBV12-3 or TRBV12-4, the J call TRBJ2-1; D gene uncertain. The CDR3 has 13 residues. In DNA, the CDR3 is TGTGTCAGCAGTTTATCTCAGGAGTTCGGGCAGTTCTTC. Its translation: CVSSLSQEFGQFF.

This clonotype was seen a handful of times. The V gene is TRBV21-1, the J gene TRBJ2-1; TRBD2 is the table's D call, not checked against the DNA. TRBV21-1 is a pseudogene. The CDR3 covers 18 residues. The CDR3 nucleotides read TGTGCCAGCAGCAAAGTTGCGGCTAGCGGGTGCTTCTACAATGAGCAGTTCTTC. Protein product: CASSKVAASGCFYNEQFF.

With regard to this clonotype: A read error may be the cause here, since a much bigger clone is one base away. V is TRBV30 and J is TRBJ2-7, with TRBD2 matching over 7 bases. From germline, CDR1 is GTSNPN and CDR2 SVGIG (reference sequence). This CDR3 comprises 15 residues. The CDR3 nucleotides are TGTGCCCGGAGTGATTGGGAGGGTCCCTCCTACGAGCAGTACTTC. It codes for CARSDWEGPSYEQYF.

CDR3 DNA sequence: TGTGCCAGCTCGAACGACGGCGCTGTGGGGACAGGGTTCAATCAGCCCCAGCATTTT. As protein: CASSNDGAVGTGFNQPQHF. The rearrangement joins TRBV6-2 or TRBV6-3 to TRBJ1-5; 9 bases are a match to TRBD1. CDR1 MNHEY and CDR2 SVGEGT come from the germline V gene. This CDR3 region has 19 residues. V shed 8 bases, J shed 3 bases, and the junction held 20 bases outside the gene matches.

As regards this clonotype: This is likely a read error, given that the CDR3 carries no conserved phenylalanine or tryptophan at its end. V gene TRBV27 combines with J gene TRBJ2-5, with D uncertain. This CDR3 is 12 amino acids long. Per germline, CDR1 MNHEY and CDR2 SMNVEV (reference sequence). With 6 bases removed from V and 5 bases from J, the gap between germline ends came to 10 bases. The CDR3 loop is CASRYPRETQYL. The DNA of the CDR3 is TGTGCCAGCAGATATCCTCGGGAGACCCAGTACCTC.

The table lists this clonotype with a count of one. A junction end diverges from the germline sequence, so it may reflect a read error. V gene TRBV27 combines with J gene TRBJ2-7; D unclear. The CDR3 is 13 amino acids. Germline V CDR1 and CDR2: MNHEY, SMNVEV (reference sequence). The CDR3 sequence is CAGSSGASYEQYF. For the CDR3, the DNA is TGTGCCGGCAGTTCAGGAGCTTCCTACGAGCAGTACTTC.

This clonotype was detected many times. The rearrangement links TRBV7-2 to TRBJ1-4, with unresolved D. The germline CDR1 and CDR2 sequences are SGHTA and FQGNSA. The CDR3 extends over 15 amino acids. V dropped 3 bases and J dropped 0 bases, with 8 bases sitting between them. The CDR3: CASSFSGATNEKLFF. The CDR3 DNA sequence: TGTGCCAGCAGCTTTTCTGGCGCAACTAATGAAAAACTGTTTTTT.

This CDR3 reads CASSPDRGFITNEKLFF. CDR3 in DNA: TGTGCCAGCAGCCCGGACAGGGGGTTTATTACTAATGAAAAACTGTTTTTT. The chain couples TRBV7-6 to TRBJ1-4; 10 bases map to TRBD1. Unmatched junction bases numbered 8, after V lost 5 bases and J lost 2 bases. This CDR3 is built from 17 residues. Germline CDR1 SGHVS, CDR2 FNYEAQ.

This clonotype appeared many times. This chain connects TRBV7-9 to TRBJ1-6, with unresolved D. The ends were cut back, 1 base at V and 9 bases at J, with 7 bases in the middle. Germline loops: CDR1 SEHNR, CDR2 FQNEAQ (reference sequence). The CDR3 totals 13 residues. The CDR3, as DNA: TGTGCCAGCAGCTTAGGGCAGCTTTCACCCCTCCACTTT. Translating gives CASSLGQLSPLHF. Full variable domain (remainder filled in from reference TRBV7-9 and TRBJ1-6): DTGVSQNPRHKITKRGQNVTFRCDPISEHNRLYWYRQTLGQGPEFLTYFQNEAQLEKSRLLSDRFSAERPKGSFSTLEIQRTEQGDSAMYLCASSLGQLSPLHFGNGTRLTVT.

This clonotype was found many times. The rearrangement uses TRBV7-9 and TRBJ2-7; D not resolved. V dropped 5 bases and J dropped 3 bases, with 14 bases sitting between them. The CDR3 runs 14 residues. Germline values: CDR1 SEHNR, CDR2 FQNEAQ (reference sequence). As DNA, the CDR3 is TGTGCCAGCAGCCCTAATGAGGAAGTCTACGAGCAGTACTTC. Residues: CASSPNEEVYEQYF. The full variable domain, with the rest looked up from reference TRBV7-9 and TRBJ2-7, is DTGVSQNPRHKITKRGQNVTFRCDPISEHNRLYWYRQTLGQGPEFLTYFQNEAQLEKSRLLSDRFSAERPKGSFSTLEIQRTEQGDSAMYLCASSPNEEVYEQYFGPGTRLTVT.

As regards this clonotype: A much larger clone lies a single base off, so this may be a read error. The chain couples TRBV4-1 to TRBJ2-7, with 7 positions matching TRBD2. Germline-derived CDR1 and CDR2 are MGHRA and YSYEKL. This CDR3 contains 15 residues. CDR3 in amino acids: CASSEERDGGYERYF. The CDR3 DNA sequence: TGCGCCAGCAGCGAAGAACGTGACGGGGGGTACGAGCGGTACTTC.

At least ten counts were recorded for this clonotype. V usage is TRBV20-1 and J usage is TRBJ2-7, with TRBD2 identical over 12 bases. Trimming removed 2 bases from V and 4 bases from J; junction bases left unmatched: 12. CDR3 length equals 17 residues. The germline V gene encodes CDR1 DFQATT and CDR2 SNEGSKA (reference sequence). The CDR3 loop reads CSARPLTPTSGGYEQYF. CDR3 coding DNA: TGCAGTGCTAGACCGTTAACCCCAACTAGCGGGGGGTACGAGCAGTACTTC.

This clonotype was counted ten times or more. The chain combines TRBV3-1 with TRBJ2-2, with a weak D call TRBD1 (5 bases). Per the germline V gene, CDR1 is LGHDT and CDR2 is YNNKEL (reference sequence). V lost 3 bases to trimming and J lost 3 bases, with 8 bases between them. The length of the CDR3 is 14 residues. CDR3 residues: CASSHLGDTGELFF. The CDR3 bases are TGTGCCAGCAGCCACCTAGGGGACACCGGGGAGCTGTTTTTT.

Note on this clonotype: This may be a read error: a much more frequent sequence differs by one nucleotide. The CDR3 nucleotides read TGTGCCAGCAGCTTAATTTTTTCGGACGCTGAAGAACTGTTTTTT. Its translation is CASSLIFSDAEELFF. This chain uses TRBV11-2 with TRBJ1-4, with D unresolved. The V gene's germline CDR1 is SGHAT and CDR2 FQNNGV. CDR3 size: 15 residues. Variable domain in full (rest from reference TRBV11-2 and TRBJ1-4): EAGVAQSPRYKIIEKRQSVAFWCNPISGHATLYWYQQILGQGPKLLIQFQNNGVVDDSQLPKDRFSAERLKGVDSTLKIQPAKLEDSAVYLCASSLIFSDAEELFFGSGTQLSVL.

In this sample, this clonotype turned up many times. This sequence joins TRBV6-1 and TRBJ1-2; the D is unclear. With 9 bases removed from V and 8 bases from J, the gap between germline ends came to 10 bases. Germline CDR1 is MNHNS and CDR2 is SASEGT. The CDR3 loop spans 10 amino acids. The CDR3 sequence: CASISGGYTF. DNA for the CDR3: TGTGCCAGTATAAGCGGGGGCTACACCTTC.

Many counts were recorded for this clonotype. The chain joins TRBV27 to TRBJ2-3; 8 nucleotides line up with TRBD1. With V trimmed by 6 bases and J by 3 bases, 8 bases remained unmatched. The CDR3 length is 15 residues. CDR1 and CDR2 from the germline V gene are MNHEY and SMNVEV (reference sequence). The chain's CDR3 is CASSNRGFLTDTQYF. CDR3 DNA: TGTGCCAGCAGCAACAGGGGGTTTTTGACAGATACGCAGTATTTT.

This clonotype was seen many times. The rearrangement joins TRBV27 to TRBJ2-3; no clear D gene. Trimming left V 5 bases short and J 2 bases short, with 14 bases between. CDR3 size: 15 residues. Germline CDR1 MNHEY, CDR2 SMNVEV (reference sequence). The CDR3 protein is CASSLAVMSTDTQYF. The CDR3 DNA follows: TGTGCCAGCAGTCTTGCGGTTATGTCCACAGATACGCAGTATTTT.

At least ten counts were recorded for this clonotype. The chain combines TRBV20-1 with TRBJ2-5, with D unresolved. V gave up 1 base and J gave up 5 bases, with 14 bases separating them. The CDR3 contains 14 residues. CDR1 and CDR2 (germline): DFQATT, SNEGSKA (reference sequence). The CDR3 sequence is CSARVLGIGETQYF. The CDR3, as DNA: TGCAGTGCTAGAGTGTTGGGCATAGGTGAGACCCAGTACTTC.